A selection of T cell receptor beta chains follows, all from one sample in a study of glioma-infiltrating T cells after dendritic cell vaccination. Assay used: immunoSEQ multiplex PCR; TCRdb lists only in-frame clones, some missing. The data hold approximately 24,000 clones, with roughly 89% observed a single time. This specimen consisted of blood, obtained after dendritic cell vaccination. The receptors originated from a human donor with glioblastoma. Each CDR3 is given with its conserved first and last residue. Each record gives: V gene, D gene, J gene, clone size, CDR3 DNA, CDR3 protein. D genes are given only for firm matches. Clone sizes are given selectively: once, few, many, or a class where the clone is expanded.

v_gene: TRBV5-1
d_gene: TRBD1
j_gene: TRBJ2-7
abundance: -
CDR3nt: TGCGCCAGCAGCCGGGACAGGGTAGGGAGCGAGCAGTACTTC
CDR3aa: CASSRDRVGSEQYF

v_gene: TRBV5-1
d_gene: -
j_gene: TRBJ2-3
abundance: -
CDR3nt: TGCGCCAGCAGCTTGGCGGCTAGCGGCACAGATACGCAGTATTTT
CDR3aa: CASSLAASGTDTQYF

v_gene: TRBV30
d_gene: TRBD1
j_gene: TRBJ1-4
abundance: -
CDR3nt: TGTGCCTGGAGTGTACAACCGGGACAGGGATTTTCGGAAAAACTGTTTTTT
CDR3aa: CAWSVQPGQGFSEKLFF

v_gene: TRBV6-1
d_gene: -
j_gene: TRBJ2-2
abundance: -
CDR3nt: TGTGCCAGCAGTACGGCGAACACCGGGGAGCTGTTTTTT
CDR3aa: CASSTANTGELFF

v_gene: TRBV5-5
d_gene: TRBD1
j_gene: TRBJ2-3
abundance: once
CDR3nt: TGTGCCAGCAGCCCCCCCAGGACAGGGGGCACAGATACGCAGTATTTT
CDR3aa: CASSPPRTGGTDTQYF

v_gene: TRBV6-1
d_gene: TRBD2
j_gene: TRBJ2-1
abundance: -
CDR3nt: TGTGCCAGCAGTGAACTTCCGGGACTAGCGGGGATAGGCTCCTACAATGAGCAGTTCTTC
CDR3aa: CASSELPGLAGIGSYNEQFF

v_gene: TRBV7-2
d_gene: -
j_gene: TRBJ2-1
abundance: -
CDR3nt: TGTGCCAGCAGCCAGAGCGGCTACTCCTACAATGAGCAGTTCTTC
CDR3aa: CASSQSGYSYNEQFF

v_gene: TRBV21-1
d_gene: -
j_gene: TRBJ2-5
abundance: few
CDR3nt: TGTGCCAGCAGCAAGCGGAGACTAGCGGGAGCAGTGGAGACCCAGTACTTC
CDR3aa: CASSKRRLAGAVETQYF

v_gene: TRBV4-1
d_gene: -
j_gene: TRBJ2-3
abundance: few
CDR3nt: TGCGCCAGCAGCCAAGTAGAAACCGATAGCACAGATACGCAGTATTTT
CDR3aa: CASSQVETDSTDTQYF

v_gene: TRBV7-8
d_gene: TRBD2
j_gene: TRBJ2-3
abundance: -
CDR3nt: TGTGCCAGCAGCCCTAGCGGGGCGGCAGATACGCAGTATTTT
CDR3aa: CASSPSGAADTQYF

v_gene: TRBV19
d_gene: -
j_gene: TRBJ1-2
abundance: -
CDR3nt: TGTGCCAGTAGTACCCGGGCAGGCGCAGAGGGAGGGGGCTATGGCTACACCTTC
CDR3aa: CASSTRAGAEGGGYGYTF

v_gene: TRBV11-1
d_gene: -
j_gene: TRBJ2-1
abundance: -
CDR3nt: TGTGCCAGCAGCTCGATGCCTAGGTCGGGCAATGAGCAGTTCTTC
CDR3aa: CASSSMPRSGNEQFF

v_gene: TRBV7-2
d_gene: -
j_gene: TRBJ2-1
abundance: -
CDR3nt: TGTGCCACCTCGAAGGAAAGCGGTAGGCGTGAGCAGTTCTTC
CDR3aa: CATSKESGRREQFF

v_gene: TRBV7-2
d_gene: -
j_gene: TRBJ2-7
abundance: -
CDR3nt: TGTGCCAGCAGCTTAGCTTTGGCAGTATCCACCTACGAGCAGTACTTC
CDR3aa: CASSLALAVSTYEQYF

v_gene: TRBV2
d_gene: -
j_gene: TRBJ1-4
abundance: -
CDR3nt: TGTGCCAGCAGCGATCAGGCAACTAATGAAAAACTGTTTTTT
CDR3aa: CASSDQATNEKLFF

v_gene: TRBV6-4
d_gene: TRBD1
j_gene: TRBJ1-1
abundance: large
CDR3nt: TGTGCCAGCAGTGACTCGGACAGGGAATCTTCTGAAGCTTTCTTT
CDR3aa: CASSDSDRESSEAFF

v_gene: TRBV2
d_gene: -
j_gene: TRBJ2-4
abundance: -
CDR3nt: TGTGCCACGCATGGCCTAGGGGGCATTCAGTACTTC
CDR3aa: CATHGLGGIQYF

v_gene: TRBV18
d_gene: TRBD1
j_gene: TRBJ2-1
abundance: once
CDR3nt: TGTGCCAGCTCACCCGGGACAGCTAACAATGAGCAGTTCTTC
CDR3aa: CASSPGTANNEQFF

v_gene: TRBV14
d_gene: TRBD2
j_gene: TRBJ2-1
abundance: -
CDR3nt: TGTGCCAGCAGCCAAGATCCGGGACTAGTAATGGAGCAGTTCTTC
CDR3aa: CASSQDPGLVMEQFF

v_gene: TRBV27
d_gene: -
j_gene: TRBJ1-1
abundance: -
CDR3nt: TGTGCCAGCAGTTTGGCAGGGGTAGCTTTCTTT
CDR3aa: CASSLAGVAFF

v_gene: TRBV14
d_gene: -
j_gene: TRBJ2-1
abundance: -
CDR3nt: TGTGCCAGCAGCCAAGTTTATACTAAGTTGGCTAGCTCCTACAATGAGCAGTTCTTC
CDR3aa: CASSQVYTKLASSYNEQFF

v_gene: TRBV6-5
d_gene: -
j_gene: TRBJ1-2
abundance: -
CDR3nt: TGTGCCAGCTTTGGGACACGGGAATGGAGTGGCTACACCTTC
CDR3aa: CASFGTREWSGYTF

v_gene: TRBV5-4
d_gene: TRBD2
j_gene: TRBJ2-1
abundance: few
CDR3nt: TGTGCCAGCAGCCAGGGACTAGTGGGCAATGAGCAGTTCTTC
CDR3aa: CASSQGLVGNEQFF

v_gene: TRBV5-1
d_gene: -
j_gene: TRBJ2-5
abundance: -
CDR3nt: TGCGCCAGCAGCTTGGTGCCTGGGCCAGTGGAGACCCAGTACTTC
CDR3aa: CASSLVPGPVETQYF

v_gene: TRBV7-8
d_gene: -
j_gene: TRBJ2-1
abundance: -
CDR3nt: TGTGCCAGCAGCCCAATTAATCAGGATGAGCAGTTCTTC
CDR3aa: CASSPINQDEQFF

v_gene: TRBV6-1
d_gene: -
j_gene: TRBJ1-6
abundance: few
CDR3nt: TGTGCCAGCAGTGATTCCAGGGGCTATAATTCCCCCCTCCACTTT
CDR3aa: CASSDSRGYNSPLHF

v_gene: TRBV4-1
d_gene: -
j_gene: TRBJ1-1
abundance: -
CDR3nt: TGCGCCAGCAGCCAAGGACTCTTGAACACTGAAGCTTTCTTT
CDR3aa: CASSQGLLNTEAFF

v_gene: TRBV4-1
d_gene: -
j_gene: TRBJ2-3
abundance: -
CDR3nt: TGCGCCAGCAGCCAAGATACGAGGGCTAGCGTACGGGGGGATACGCAGTATTTT
CDR3aa: CASSQDTRASVRGDTQYF

v_gene: TRBV7-9
d_gene: -
j_gene: TRBJ2-1
abundance: -
CDR3nt: TGTGCCAGCAGCCACCAGAACAGGCAGAATGAGCAGTTCTTC
CDR3aa: CASSHQNRQNEQFF

v_gene: TRBV5-6
d_gene: -
j_gene: TRBJ1-3
abundance: -
CDR3nt: TGTGCCAGCAGCTTGACGGCCACGGCGGGGTTGTACGGAAACACCATATATTTT
CDR3aa: CASSLTATAGLYGNTIYF

v_gene: TRBV6-5
d_gene: -
j_gene: TRBJ2-1
abundance: -
CDR3nt: TGTGCCAGCAGTTACCAGGAGGCGTTCGGGGTCCACTTCTTC
CDR3aa: CASSYQEAFGVHFF

v_gene: TRBV7-6
d_gene: -
j_gene: TRBJ2-7
abundance: -
CDR3nt: TGTGCCAGCAGCTTAGAAGGTCAGGGAAGACAGTACTTC
CDR3aa: CASSLEGQGRQYF

v_gene: TRBV10-3
d_gene: TRBD2
j_gene: TRBJ2-3
abundance: once
CDR3nt: TGTGCCATCAGTACCCCTTCTAGCGGCGTCACAGATACGCAGTATTTT
CDR3aa: CAISTPSSGVTDTQYF

v_gene: TRBV12-5
d_gene: TRBD2
j_gene: TRBJ2-5
abundance: once
CDR3nt: TGTGCTAGTGGCTCTAGCGGGGGGGCCTCGAGTGAGACCCAGTACTTC
CDR3aa: CASGSSGGASSETQYF

v_gene: TRBV7-6
d_gene: -
j_gene: TRBJ1-6
abundance: -
CDR3nt: TGTGCCAGCAGCTCGACAGGACCCCAGCGCTCCTATAATTCCCCCCTCCACTTT
CDR3aa: CASSSTGPQRSYNSPLHF

v_gene: TRBV6-1
d_gene: -
j_gene: TRBJ1-2
abundance: -
CDR3nt: TGTGCCAGCAGGGGGCACGGCTACACCTTC
CDR3aa: CASRGHGYTF

v_gene: TRBV19
d_gene: -
j_gene: TRBJ2-1
abundance: -
CDR3nt: TGTGCCAGTAGTCCGGGACTTCAGAATGAGCAGTTCTTC
CDR3aa: CASSPGLQNEQFF

v_gene: TRBV10-1
d_gene: -
j_gene: TRBJ2-5
abundance: -
CDR3nt: TGCGCCAGCAGTGGTCTGGCGGGGGCTCGAGAGAACCAGTACTTC
CDR3aa: CASSGLAGARENQYF

v_gene: TRBV7-9
d_gene: -
j_gene: TRBJ1-4
abundance: -
CDR3nt: TGTGCCTCTACCCCCTATAATGAAAAACTGTTTTTT
CDR3aa: CASTPYNEKLFF

v_gene: TRBV5-5
d_gene: -
j_gene: TRBJ2-2
abundance: -
CDR3nt: TGTGCCAGCAGCCCCAGGGGTTATAACACCGGGGAGCTGTTTTTT
CDR3aa: CASSPRGYNTGELFF

v_gene: TRBV14
d_gene: TRBD2
j_gene: TRBJ2-1
abundance: -
CDR3nt: TGTGCCAGCAGCCGCGGGAGCGGGGGGGGCTACAATGAGCAGTTCTTC
CDR3aa: CASSRGSGGGYNEQFF

v_gene: TRBV7-2
d_gene: -
j_gene: TRBJ2-7
abundance: -
CDR3nt: TGTGCCAGCAGCTTATGGGGGGCCTACGAGCAGTACTTC
CDR3aa: CASSLWGAYEQYF

v_gene: TRBV7-8
d_gene: TRBD1
j_gene: TRBJ1-4
abundance: -
CDR3nt: TGTGCCAGCAGCCCACGGGACAGTGAAAAACTGTTTTTT
CDR3aa: CASSPRDSEKLFF

v_gene: TRBV11-2
d_gene: -
j_gene: TRBJ1-1
abundance: -
CDR3nt: TGTGCCAGCAGCTTTAGATCGAACACTGAAGCTTTCTTT
CDR3aa: CASSFRSNTEAFF

v_gene: TRBV23-1
d_gene: -
j_gene: TRBJ2-4
abundance: -
CDR3nt: TGCGCCAGCAGTCAATCAGGGGTGACAGCCAAAAACATTCAGTACTTC
CDR3aa: CASSQSGVTAKNIQYF

v_gene: TRBV6-5
d_gene: -
j_gene: TRBJ2-7
abundance: -
CDR3nt: TGTGCCAGCAGTTACTCTTTCGCAGGGGCCTCCTACGAGCAGTACTTC
CDR3aa: CASSYSFAGASYEQYF

v_gene: TRBV10-3
d_gene: TRBD1
j_gene: TRBJ1-6
abundance: -
CDR3nt: TGTGCCATCAGGAGGACAGGGACTAATTCCCCCCTCCACTTT
CDR3aa: CAIRRTGTNSPLHF

v_gene: TRBV6-1
d_gene: TRBD1
j_gene: TRBJ1-2
abundance: -
CDR3nt: TGTGCCAGCAGTGAACAGGGGGCGCCCCACTATGGCTACACCTTC
CDR3aa: CASSEQGAPHYGYTF

v_gene: TRBV6-5
d_gene: TRBD1
j_gene: TRBJ2-5
abundance: -
CDR3nt: TGTGCCAGCAGTAGGGACAGGGGGCTTGGTGAGCAGTACTTC
CDR3aa: CASSRDRGLGEQYF

v_gene: TRBV4-1
d_gene: -
j_gene: TRBJ1-5
abundance: -
CDR3nt: TGCGCCAGCAGCCAACCTGGACTAAGCAATCAGCCCCAGCATTTT
CDR3aa: CASSQPGLSNQPQHF